What follows are 27 T cell receptor beta chains derived from one specimen sequenced in a study of low-dose radiotherapy and immunotherapy resistance in tumors. The time point is: before trial treatment. Covering alpha and beta chains, TRAV- and TRBV-specific primers were used for the first-strand cDNA. TCR amplification ran 20 PCR cycles using constant-region and V-primer adapter primers. TCRdb called the reads again in MiXCR, with one record for every CDR3 protein. The sample holds around 68,000 distinct CDR3 sequences, more than 20% seen once. Sequenced here: PBMCs, sampled before treatment. Every receptor here comes from a male donor with rectosigmoid adenocarcinoma.

The rearrangement links TRBV9 to TRBJ1-6, with 8 bases identical to TRBD1. Unmatched junction bases numbered 9, after V lost 4 bases and J lost 0 bases. There are 18 residues in the CDR3. CDR1 SGDLS and CDR2 YYNGEE come from the germline V gene. The DNA for the CDR3 is TGTGCCAGCAGCCCTCAGACAGGGGCGTTCTCCTATAATTCACCCCTCCACTTT. This sequence encodes CASSPQTGAFSYNSPLHF.

This clonotype was seen ten or more times. V is TRBV30 and J is TRBJ2-3; the D is unclear. Germline V gene sequence: CDR1 GTSNPN, CDR2 SVGIG (reference sequence). This CDR3 has 12 residues. V lost 2 bases and J lost 6, with 9 bases in between. CDR3: CAWSPTRDTQYF. The CDR3 region has the DNA TGTGCCTGGAGTCCAACCCGGGATACGCAGTATTTT.

Concerning this clonotype itself: No DNA is shown, since the ends of the CDR3 on it are uncertain; the CDR3 is the one TCRdb lists. The chain is built from TRBV28 and TRBJ1-4; the table gives TRBD1 as D, unverified against the DNA. Germline assignment: CDR1 MDHEN and CDR2 SYDVKM. Counting both end residues, the CDR3 totals 18 amino acids. The CDR3 spells CASSFYARGATNEKLFFF.

The chain joins TRBV4-3 to TRBJ1-1; D is perhaps TRBD1 (5 bases). Germline loops: CDR1 LGHNA, CDR2 YSLEER. V lost 5 bases to trimming and J lost 5 bases, with 9 bases between them. The CDR3 sequence is 12 residues long. The DNA of the CDR3 is TGCGCCAGCAGCATGGGGCAGACTGAAGCTTTCTTT. It yields the protein CASSMGQTEAFF.

There are many counts of this clonotype. The chain links TRBV28 to TRBJ2-1; D might be TRBD2 (7 bases). Germline V gene lookup returns CDR1 MDHEN and CDR2 SYDVKM. The CDR3 spans 14 residues. V was cut by 6 bases and J by 10 bases, with 19 bases left in between. CDR3 DNA sequence: TGTGCCAGCAGGCGAGGGAGGGGGGGGGGGGAGCAGTTCTTC. This codes for CASRRGRGGGEQFF.

This clonotype has ten or more counts. V gene TRBV7-2 combines with J gene TRBJ1-5, with TRBD1 matching over 7 bases. The CDR3 covers 13 residues. V shed 5 bases, J shed 8 bases, and the junction held 6 bases outside the gene matches. Per germline, CDR1 SGHTA and CDR2 FQGNSA. The chain's CDR3 is CASSDRAGEPQHF. CDR3 nucleotide sequence: TGTGCCAGCAGCGACAGGGCCGGGGAGCCCCAGCATTTT.

The rearrangement links TRBV27 to TRBJ2-1; TRBD2 matches 12 bases. CDR1 is MNHEY, CDR2 SMNVEV, per germline (reference sequence). V lost 5 bases and J lost 7; bases outside the gene matches: 9. There are 16 residues in the CDR3. The CDR3 nucleotides are TGTGCCAGCAGTCCCCTAGCGGGAGGGCCTCAGAATGAGCAGTTCTTC. Residues: CASSPLAGGPQNEQFF.

The sample holds many counts of this clonotype. CDR3 nucleotide sequence: TGTGCCAGCAGTCCCCCTAGACGGCAGGGGCTTAATGAAAAACTGTTTTTT. This gives the protein CASSPPRRQGLNEKLFF. The rearrangement links TRBV27 to TRBJ1-4; maybe TRBD1 (6 bases). This CDR3 contains 17 residues. Germline lookup yields CDR1 MNHEY and CDR2 SMNVEV (reference sequence). With 5 bases removed from V and 4 bases from J, the gap between germline ends came to 20 bases. Drawing the rest from reference TRBV27 and TRBJ1-4, the complete variable domain is EAQVTQNPRYLITVTGKKLTVTCSQNMNHEYMSWYRQDPGLGLRQIYYSMNVEVTDKGDVPEGYKVSRKEKRNFPLILESPSPNQTSLYFCASSPPRRQGLNEKLFFGSGTQLSVL.

Details on this clonotype: A far larger clone is off by one base, so a read error is likely. This chain uses TRBV2 with TRBJ2-1, with 7 bases that match TRBD1. The CDR3 has 15 residues. J lost 10 bases, V lost 4 bases, and 13 bases had no gene match. In germline, CDR1 is SNHLY, CDR2 FYNNEI. The CDR3 spells CASSGRQGGSYEQFF. The CDR3 DNA reads TGTGCCAGCAGTGGACGACAGGGCGGCTCCTACGAGCAGTTCTTC.

This chain uses TRBV19 with TRBJ1-5; possibly TRBD1 for D (5 bases). V lost 7 bases to trimming and J lost 6 bases, with 19 bases between them. This CDR3 is 15 amino acids long. From germline, CDR1 is LNHDA and CDR2 SQIVND (reference sequence). CDR3 in DNA: TGTGCCAGTACCCCGGTGGGGGGGTGGGGTCAGCCCCAGCATTTT. This gives the protein CASTPVGGWGQPQHF.

In this sample, this clonotype turned up many times. The CDR3 nucleotides read TGTGCCAGCAGTCGACAGGGGGCCGTCACCGGGGAGCTGTTTTTT. Protein product: CASSRQGAVTGELFF. The chain joins TRBV12-3 or TRBV12-4 to TRBJ2-2; TRBD1 agrees at 10 bases. This CDR3 is 15 amino acids long. V shed 5 bases, J shed 4 bases, and the junction held 4 bases outside the gene matches.

The gene calls are TRBV3-1 and TRBJ1-1, with a possible D match to TRBD1 (6 bases). Germline loops: CDR1 LGHDT, CDR2 YNNKEL (reference sequence). The CDR3 contains 14 residues. The V end was cut by 6 bases, the J end by 4 bases, with 15 bases between. CDR3 loop: CASRNYKGVTEAFF. The CDR3 region has the DNA TGTGCCAGCAGGAACTATAAGGGGGTCACTGAAGCTTTCTTT.

This clonotype came up many times. The CDR3 nucleotides are TGTGCCAGCAGTAGGGGGTATGAAGCTTTCTTT. Translation: CASSRGYEAFF. V usage is TRBV2 and J usage is TRBJ1-1; a weak D match, TRBD1 (6 bases). Germline V gene data show CDR1 as SNHLY and CDR2 as FYNNEI. The CDR3 is made up of 11 amino acids. V dropped 5 bases and J dropped 7 bases, with 8 bases sitting between them.

Comments on this clonotype: A far more abundant clone sits one base away, making this likely a read error. CDR3 sequence: CASRAGTSGNDEQYF. In DNA, the CDR3 is TGTGCCAGCAGGGCGGGGACTAGCGGGAACGACGAGCAGTACTTC. The rearrangement links TRBV6-5 to TRBJ2-7; the match to TRBD2 covers 13 bases. This CDR3 contains 15 residues. Germline CDR1 reads MNHEY; CDR2 reads SVGAGI. V lost 6 bases, J lost 5 bases, and 7 bases stayed unmatched.

This clonotype was detected many times. This chain links TRBV5-4 with TRBJ2-2; D is possibly TRBD1 (5 bases). Per germline, CDR1 SGHNT and CDR2 YYREEE (reference sequence). V lost 4 bases and J lost 3, with 7 bases in between. The CDR3 extends over 13 amino acids. The CDR3 region is CASSIQDTGELFF. As DNA, the CDR3 is TGTGCCAGCAGCATACAGGACACCGGGGAGCTGTTTTTT.

This clonotype was seen many times. The rearrangement links TRBV9 to TRBJ2-3, with D uncertain. This CDR3 spans 11 amino acids. The V end lost 0 bases, the J end lost 6 bases, and 2 bases lay between the germline ends. From germline, CDR1 is SGDLS and CDR2 YYNGEE. The CDR3 coding sequence is TGTGCCAGCAGCGTAGCGGATACGCAGTATTTT. Translating it yields CASSVADTQYF.

Notes on this clonotype: Relative to the germline gene, one junction end is altered; a read error may explain this. The chain links TRBV7-8 to TRBJ2-5, with D tentatively TRBD2 (6 bases). This CDR3 spans 14 amino acids. Germline V CDR1 and CDR2: SGHVS, FQNEAQ. The chain's CDR3 is CASSSGLVGETHYF. CDR3 coding DNA: TGTGCCAGCAGCAGCGGGCTAGTCGGCGAGACCCATTACTTC.

The chain couples TRBV20-1 to TRBJ1-2; TRBD1 matches at 9 bases. V lost 6 bases, J lost 4 bases, and 9 bases stayed unmatched. The germline V gene has CDR1 DFQATT and CDR2 SNEGSKA (reference sequence). CDR3 size: 14 residues. CDR3 residues: CSAVTGGASYGYTF. The CDR3 coding sequence is TGCAGTGCGGTAACAGGGGGCGCGTCCTATGGCTACACCTTC.

The rearrangement links TRBV18 to TRBJ2-6; D gene ambiguous. Between the trimmed V and J ends, which lost 2 bases and 1 base, there was a span of 3 bases. CDR3 length: 14 amino acids. Looked up from germline, CDR1 is KGHSH and CDR2 is LQKENI. As DNA, the CDR3 is TGTGCCAGCTCACCAGATTCTGGGGCCAACGTCCTGACTTTC. This sequence encodes CASSPDSGANVLTF.

This clonotype came up many times. V gene TRBV20-1 combines with J gene TRBJ2-5; no firm D call. The CDR3 loop spans 13 amino acids. Germline values: CDR1 DFQATT, CDR2 SNEGSKA (reference sequence). The CDR3 is CSWDWLGQETQYF. The CDR3, as DNA: TGCAGCTGGGATTGGCTGGGCCAAGAGACCCAGTACTTC.

This clonotype was counted many times. V gene TRBV6-2 or TRBV6-3 combines with J gene TRBJ2-3; D call uncertain. V was shortened by 5 bases and J by 4 bases, with 7 bases between the two germline ends. The CDR3 sequence is 12 residues long. Germline lookup yields CDR1 MNHEY and CDR2 SVGEGT. The CDR3 coding sequence is TGTGCCAGCAGTGACCCGGCAGATACGCAGTATTTT. The encoded protein is CASSDPADTQYF.

This clonotype was seen at least ten times. The chain joins TRBV5-4 to TRBJ2-5; D is undetermined. V was clipped by 1 base and J by 5 bases, with 12 bases between them. Germline assignment: CDR1 SGHNT and CDR2 YYREEE (reference sequence). CDR3 length equals 14 residues. The CDR3 sequence is CASSLSASWETQYF. The CDR3 DNA is TGTGCCAGCAGCTTGAGTGCGTCTTGGGAGACCCAGTACTTC.

The chain carries TRBV28 and TRBJ2-7; D remains unclear. Germline CDR1 MDHEN, CDR2 SYDVKM. The V gene lost 2 bases and the J gene lost 7 bases, with 9 bases spanning the gap. The CDR3 sequence is 12 residues long. The CDR3 region has the DNA TGTGCCAGCAGTTTACGCCCGAAAGAGCAGTACTTC. This sequence encodes CASSLRPKEQYF.

This clonotype was detected ten times or more. The chain has TRBV7-9 and TRBJ2-7; the D gene is possibly TRBD2 (5 bases). The CDR3 covers 12 residues. The V end lost 5 bases, the J end lost 7 bases, and 12 bases lay between the germline ends. Germline V gene sequence: CDR1 SEHNR, CDR2 FQNEAQ (reference sequence). The CDR3 is CASSLSRGEQYF. The CDR3 nucleotides are TGTGCCAGCAGCCTTAGTAGAGGGGAGCAGTACTTC.

The chain combines TRBV28 with TRBJ1-5; TRBD1 aligns across 9 bases. Germline V gene data show CDR1 as MDHEN and CDR2 as SYDVKM. The CDR3 length is 15 residues. The ends lost 2 bases at V and 5 bases at J; junction bases unmatched: 4. The CDR3 here is CASSLRQGGYQPQHF. The CDR3 DNA reads as TGTGCCAGCAGTTTAAGACAGGGGGGATATCAGCCCCAGCATTTT.

This clonotype showed up many times. The chain is built from TRBV27 and TRBJ2-1; D may be TRBD2 (7 bases). The germline V and J ends were trimmed by 6 bases and 6 bases, with 18 bases remaining between them. The germline gives CDR1 MNHEY, CDR2 SMNVEV (reference sequence). This CDR3 is built from 15 residues. The CDR3 loop is CASREQGRGSNEQFF. The CDR3, as DNA: TGTGCCAGCAGAGAACAGGGCCGCGGGAGCAATGAGCAGTTCTTC.

Worth noting for this clonotype: One base separates it from a far larger clone, so it is likely a read error. This chain joins TRBV28 and TRBJ2-1; 7 bases are a match to TRBD2. Germline V gene lookup returns CDR1 MDHEN and CDR2 SYDVKM. With 8 bases clipped from V and 10 bases from J, the junction kept 17 bases outside the gene matches. The CDR3 is 15 amino acids. The CDR3 region has the DNA TGTGCCAGCGGCCCTGCGGGTGCGGGAGTCTACGAGCAGTTCTTC. Protein product: CASGPAGAGVYEQFF.